This T cell receptor beta chain derives from a study of T cells after yellow fever vaccination. For the study at large: Preparing low-cell-number fractions relied on SMART-Seq v4 Ultra Low Input.

TCRdb used MiXCR to reprocess the 5' RACE reads, holding one entry per CDR3 protein. The profile shows 400,000 or so distinct CDR3 sequences, roughly 12% of them singletons. Details on this clonotype: Its specificity is not known.

Study-wide findings and caveats: FACS-sorted repertoires could contain abundant clonotypes contaminating from the bulk population. Overall, a small share of clonotypes was seen in both CD4 and CD8 compartments.

CDR1 is SGDLS and CDR2 is YYNGEE in the germline V gene. This CDR3 has 14 residues. V was shortened by 3 bases and J by 4 bases, with 11 bases between the two germline ends. This TCR was recovered from a young man who received the YFV17D yellow fever vaccine. This rearrangement joins TRBV9 to TRBJ1-5, with D tentatively TRBD1 (5 bases). The material sequenced was PBMCs, taken on the day of the first yellow fever vaccination. The CDR3 spells CASSETPGNQPQHF. The CDR3, as DNA: TGTGCCAGCAGCGAAACTCCAGGGAATCAGCCCCAGCATTTT.